This T cell receptor beta chain emerged from a study of blood T cell repertoires in COVID-19. At the level of the study: Italy, Spain and the United States were the sources of the convalescent and acute COVID-19 samples. Sample material is recorded as cDNA or gDNA derived from T cells, B-cell-depleted T cells, or PBMCs.

From germline, CDR1 is LNHDA and CDR2 SQIVND (reference sequence). After removal of 4 bases from V and 3 bases from J, the junction contained 5 bases not matched to a gene. The CDR3 covers 15 residues. Original analysis: The authors estimated nucleated cell counts from reference gene primer amplification. TCRdb's copy holds only in-frame clones and misses some; the assay was immunoSEQ multiplex PCR. V, J and clone size are those of that table, while D and trimming were read from the DNA. The table records around 190,000 clones, around 80% of them present only once. Sequenced input: peripheral blood. The receptor was isolated from a human donor in a cohort sampled during active COVID-19. The genes are TRBV19 and TRBJ2-7, with 11 bases matching TRBD1. The CDR3 spells CASSSPGQGVYEQYF. The CDR3 DNA sequence: TGTGCCAGTAGTAGCCCGGGACAGGGGGTCTACGAGCAGTACTTC.